This paragraph reports one T cell receptor (beta chain). The data belong to a study of T cell responses to AZD1222 COVID-19 vaccine. Sequencing was performed with immunoSEQ multiplex PCR; in TCRdb, only in-frame clones are kept and a portion is missing. The sample has 250,000 to 300,000 clones; approximately 94% are singletons. The CDR3 consists of 13 residues. The junction had 5 bases not matched to a gene; V was cut back by 6 bases and J by 8 bases. Germline CDR1 MDHEN, CDR2 SYDVKM. Source: peripheral blood, taken 28 days after the second AZD1222 dose. The gene calls are TRBV28 and TRBJ2-3; 10 positions match TRBD2. The TCR sequence derives from an adult who received the AZD1222 COVID-19 vaccine. The CDR3 nucleotides read TGTGCCAGCAGCCCAACTAGCGGGACTACGCAGTATTTT. It encodes CASSPTSGTTQYF.